The 32 T cell receptor beta chains below come from one sample, sequenced in a study of T cell repertoires in cytomegalovirus infection. In TCRdb, the reads were re-called with MiXCR into one record per CDR3 protein. The sample consists of 100,000 to 150,000 distinct CDR3 sequences, over 30% of them appearing once. Antigens of these TCRs are unknown. The sample here was CD8+ T cells from cultured PBMCs, taken from culture after CMV antigen stimulation. These receptors were taken from a human donor in good health (CMV status not recorded). Some clones in this sample may be carry-over from other donors' samples.

The chain couples TRBV25-1 to TRBJ1-4; D uncertain. CDR1 and CDR2 from the germline V gene are MGHDK and SYGVNS. The CDR3 covers 16 residues. The V end was cut by 2 bases, the J end by 3 bases, with 13 bases between. The CDR3 is CASSEETFSANEKLFF. CDR3 nucleotides: TGTGCCAGCAGTGAAGAAACCTTTTCAGCTAATGAAAAACTGTTTTTT.

This chain uses TRBV25-1 with TRBJ2-7; no definite D call. The CDR3 is 13 amino acids. Germline values: CDR1 MGHDK, CDR2 SYGVNS. V was pared by 1 base and J by 1 base, with 5 bases between. CDR3 coding DNA: TGTGCCAGCAGTGAATCAGGTTCCTACGAGCAGTACTTC. As protein: CASSESGSYEQYF.

This clonotype was seen a handful of times. The V and J genes are TRBV27 and TRBJ2-5; 11 bases are shared with TRBD2. With 4 bases clipped from V and 2 bases from J, the junction kept 6 bases outside the gene matches. The germline CDR1 and CDR2 sequences are MNHEY and SMNVEV (reference sequence). This CDR3 has 16 residues. CDR3 nucleotide sequence: TGTGCCAGCAGTTACTTAGCGGGGGGGCCTCAAGAGACCCAGTACTTC. This codes for CASSYLAGGPQETQYF.

The V gene is TRBV12-3 or TRBV12-4, the J gene TRBJ1-2, with D possibly TRBD1 on 5 matching bases. The CDR3 contains 20 residues. The V end lost 6 bases, the J end lost 3 bases, and 32 bases lay between the germline ends. The CDR3 bases are TGTGCCAGCAGCCACCCCGGCCGATGCCTCTGGCTCGACAGTCACTATGGCTACACCTTC. It specifies CASSHPGRCLWLDSHYGYTF.

V usage is TRBV11-1 and J usage is TRBJ2-1, with 7 nucleotides matching TRBD2. V lost 5 bases to trimming and J lost 4 bases; unmatched junction nucleotides: 8. The CDR3 covers 15 residues. Germline CDR1 is SGHAT and CDR2 is FQDESV (reference sequence). The CDR3 sequence: CASSRTASGYNEQFF. Written as DNA, the CDR3 is TGTGCCAGCAGCCGGACGGCTAGCGGATACAATGAGCAGTTCTTC.

This clonotype came up a few times. The chain recombines TRBV7-2 with TRBJ1-4; the D gene is possibly TRBD1 (5 bases). The CDR3 has 16 amino acids. CDR1 and CDR2 from the germline V gene are SGHTA and FQGNSA. V was trimmed by 1 base and J by 3 bases, leaving 12 bases between them. The CDR3 DNA follows: TGTGCCAGCAGCTTAGAGGCGACGGGGGCTAATGAAAAACTGTTTTTT. Residues: CASSLEATGANEKLFF. The variable domain in full, with the rest retrieved from reference TRBV7-2 and TRBJ1-4, is GAGVSQSPSNKVTEKGKDVELRCDPISGHTALYWYRQSLGQGLEFLIYFQGNSAPDKSGLPSDRFSAERTGGSVSTLTIQRTQQEDSAVYLCASSLEATGANEKLFFGSGTQLSVL.

This clonotype was picked up a small number of times. The CDR3 DNA is TGTGCCAGCAGCTCGGGACATTCGACTGAAGCTTTCTTT. It translates to CASSSGHSTEAFF. The chain links TRBV7-3 to TRBJ1-1, with D possibly being TRBD1 (6 bases). Germline V gene data show CDR1 as SGHTA and CDR2 as FQGTGA. Trimming cost V 4 bases and J 5 bases, with 11 bases left between them. There are 13 residues in the CDR3.

This clonotype was observed at least ten times. V usage is TRBV5-5 and J usage is TRBJ1-2, with D perhaps matching TRBD1 (6 bases). CDR1 is SGHKS, CDR2 YYEKEE, per germline (reference sequence). There are 15 residues in the CDR3. V was trimmed by 3 bases and J by 2 bases, leaving 14 bases between them. The CDR3 loop is CASSSRDTFNYGYTF. The CDR3 DNA follows: TGTGCCAGCAGCTCCCGGGACACCTTCAACTATGGCTACACCTTC.

This clonotype was observed many times. The chain links TRBV7-9 to TRBJ2-5; unclear D gene. Trimming removed 5 bases at V and 2 bases at J, with 15 bases between. This CDR3 is built from 15 residues. Germline V CDR1 and CDR2: SEHNR, FQNEAQ (reference sequence). Here the CDR3 reads CASSHPRGEQETQYF. The CDR3 nucleotides read TGTGCCAGCAGCCATCCCCGTGGCGAGCAAGAGACCCAGTACTTC.

There are many counts of this clonotype. The chain recombines TRBV7-8 with TRBJ1-1; unclear D gene. This CDR3 region has 16 residues. Trimming shortened V by 5 bases and J by 0 bases, and 16 bases separated the two germline ends. Per germline, CDR1 SGHVS and CDR2 FQNEAQ. The CDR3: CASSPRTQTLNTEAFF. CDR3 DNA: TGTGCCAGCAGCCCGCGGACTCAGACATTGAACACTGAAGCTTTCTTT.

Comment on this clonotype: The junction does not match germline at one end; this may be a read error. The chain uses TRBV5-4 and TRBJ1-3, with 10 bases matching TRBD1. The CDR3 spans 14 residues. CDR1 is SGHNT, CDR2 YYREEE, per germline (reference sequence). The CDR3 nucleotides read TGTGCCACCCAGGACAGGGGGTATGGAGACACCATATATTTT. Translating it yields CATQDRGYGDTIYF.

The rearrangement joins TRBV4-1 to TRBJ2-7; D gene ambiguous. The CDR3 contains 16 residues. Trimming cost V 0 bases and J 3 bases, with 15 bases left between them. In germline, CDR1 is MGHRA, CDR2 YSYEKL. For the CDR3, the DNA is TGCGCCAGCAGCCAAGACCCTAATCGGGTTCGCTACGAGCAGTACTTC. Its protein is CASSQDPNRVRYEQYF.

The chain uses TRBV12-3 or TRBV12-4 and TRBJ1-5, with D uncertain. Trimming shortened V by 6 bases and J by 5 bases, and 8 bases separated the two germline ends. The CDR3 is 12 amino acids. The CDR3 loop is CASSVNDQPQHF. The CDR3 nucleotides are TGTGCCAGCAGCGTAAACGATCAGCCCCAGCATTTT.

The chain carries TRBV12-3 or TRBV12-4 and TRBJ2-1; 14 positions match TRBD2. The CDR3 sequence is 15 residues long. J gave up 8 bases and V 6 bases, and 6 bases lay outside the gene matches. CDR3 nucleotides: TGTGCCAGCAGAACGACTAGCGGGGGGGCACATGAGCAGTTCTTC. As protein: CASRTTSGGAHEQFF.

The CDR3 loop reads CASSYSGTGAMGSPLHF. DNA for the CDR3: TGTGCCAGCAGTTACTCCGGGACAGGGGCAATGGGATCACCCCTCCACTTT. This chain links TRBV6-5 with TRBJ1-6; TRBD1 agrees at 10 bases. Germline lookup yields CDR1 MNHEY and CDR2 SVGAGI. J was trimmed by 10 bases and V by 0 bases; bases with no gene match: 9. This CDR3 comprises 17 residues.

This clonotype was seen ten or more times. The V gene is TRBV6-1, the J gene TRBJ1-5, with unresolved D. The germline V gene has CDR1 MNHNS and CDR2 SASEGT. V was pared by 1 base and J by 4 bases, with 20 bases between. The CDR3 length is 18 residues. The CDR3 loop reads CASSEVAGGVSSNQPQHF. The CDR3 DNA reads as TGTGCCAGCAGTGAAGTTGCGGGCGGGGTGTCGAGTAATCAGCCCCAGCATTTT.

In its sample, this clonotype was seen a few times. V and J are TRBV5-4 and TRBJ1-1, with D possibly TRBD1 on 5 matching bases. Trimming stripped 5 bases from V and 4 bases from J, with 15 bases between. The CDR3 is 14 residues long. Per the germline V gene, CDR1 is SGHNT and CDR2 is YYREEE (reference sequence). The CDR3 sequence: CASRPGAGSTEAFF. The CDR3 DNA is TGTGCCAGCAGGCCCGGGGCAGGGAGCACTGAAGCTTTCTTT.

This clonotype was counted only a few times. V usage is TRBV7-9 and J usage is TRBJ2-1; no reliable D call. The CDR3 consists of 15 residues. The germline CDR1 and CDR2 sequences are SEHNR and FQNEAQ (reference sequence). Trimming shortened V by 1 base and J by 4 bases, and 11 bases separated the two germline ends. The chain's CDR3 is CASSLDQKGYNEQFF. The DNA for the CDR3 is TGTGCCAGCAGCTTAGACCAAAAGGGATACAATGAGCAGTTCTTC.

The table lists this clonotype with many counts. The CDR3 nucleotides read TGTGCCAGCAGCTGGACTAGCGGGGGGGCCGTTTACAATGAGCAGTTCTTC. Translated: CASSWTSGGAVYNEQFF. The chain combines TRBV7-9 with TRBJ2-1; the match to TRBD2 covers 15 bases. The CDR3 covers 17 residues. CDR1 and CDR2 from the germline V gene are SEHNR and FQNEAQ (reference sequence). V shed 4 bases and J 4 bases; nucleotides not matched to a gene: 5.

The gene calls are TRBV6-6 and TRBJ1-3; D not resolved. Trimming cost V 1 base and J 0 bases, with 19 bases left between them. The CDR3 totals 19 residues. Germline CDR1 reads MNHNY; CDR2 reads SVGAGI (reference sequence). The CDR3 region has the DNA TGTGCCAGCAGTTACTACCCGCCCGACACCCAGAGCTCTGGAAACACCATATATTTT. Translation gives CASSYYPPDTQSSGNTIYF.

The CDR3 coding sequence is TGTGCCAGCAGCGGGGGACAGGGGCCGCATCAGCCCCAGCATTTT. Its translation is CASSGGQGPHQPQHF. This chain links TRBV9 with TRBJ1-5; 10 bases fit TRBD1. The CDR3 sequence is 15 residues long. CDR1 is SGDLS, CDR2 YYNGEE, per germline. Losses at the gene ends were 3 bases for V and 5 bases for J; bases not matched to a gene: 5.

CDR3 region: CASFGSPSSYGYTF. CDR3 nucleotide sequence: TGTGCCAGCTTTGGCAGCCCCTCAAGCTATGGCTACACCTTC. This sequence joins TRBV5-4 and TRBJ1-2, with D unclear. The germline CDR1 and CDR2 sequences are SGHNT and YYREEE (reference sequence). The V end was cut by 7 bases, the J end by 4 bases, with 17 bases between. The CDR3 is 14 amino acids.

Only a few counts were recorded for this clonotype. V usage is TRBV7-8 and J usage is TRBJ1-5; D uncertain. The V end was cut by 5 bases, the J end by 5 bases, with 19 bases between. Germline V gives CDR1 SGHVS, CDR2 FQNEAQ. CDR3 length equals 16 residues. The CDR3 loop reads CASSSASGLSYQPQHF. The CDR3 DNA reads TGTGCCAGCAGCAGTGCATCCGGGTTGAGCTATCAGCCCCAGCATTTT.

As regards this clonotype: A much larger clone sits a single nucleotide away, making a read error possible. J is TRBJ1-1 and V is TRBV7-2; D gene ambiguous. The germline CDR1 and CDR2 sequences are SGHTA and FQGNSA. CDR3 size: 12 residues. CDR3 nucleotide sequence: TGTGCCAGCAGCTTGGGCTACACTAAAGCTTTCTTT. Protein product: CASSLGYTKAFF. Supplemented by reference TRBV7-2 and TRBJ1-1, the full variable domain reads GAGVSQSPSNKVTEKGKDVELRCDPISGHTALYWYRQSLGQGLEFLIYFQGNSAPDKSGLPSDRFSAERTGGSVSTLTIQRTQQEDSAVYLCASSLGYTKAFFGQGTRLTVV.

Only one count was recorded for this clonotype. The V and J genes are TRBV13 and TRBJ2-1, with D tentatively TRBD2 (5 bases). The length of the CDR3 is 15 residues. The germline V and J ends were trimmed by 0 bases and 2 bases, with 8 bases remaining between them. Per germline, CDR1 PRHDT and CDR2 FYEKMQ (reference sequence). The CDR3: CASSLGSGTYNEQFF. Here the CDR3 DNA reads TGTGCCAGCAGCTTAGGGAGCGGAACCTACAATGAGCAGTTCTTC. The whole variable domain, filled in from reference TRBV13 and TRBJ2-1, reads AAGVIQSPRHLIKEKRETATLKCYPIPRHDTVYWYQQGPGQDPQFLISFYEKMQSDKGSIPDRFSAQQFSDYHSELNMSSLELGDSALYFCASSLGSGTYNEQFFGPGTRLTVL.

CDR3: CASSLLGPGRNYGYTF. Here the CDR3 DNA reads TGTGCCAGCAGTTTATTGGGGCCGGGCCGTAACTATGGCTACACCTTC. The chain links TRBV27 to TRBJ1-2; weak D call: TRBD1 (5 bases). From germline, CDR1 is MNHEY and CDR2 SMNVEV (reference sequence). Trimming took off 1 base at V and 1 base at J, with 13 bases between the two ends. The CDR3 runs to 16 residues.

V gene TRBV6-2 or TRBV6-3 combines with J gene TRBJ2-3; 11 nucleotides align to TRBD2. CDR3 length: 17 amino acids. With 6 bases clipped from V and 1 base from J, the junction kept 9 bases outside the gene matches. Germline V gives CDR1 MNHEY, CDR2 SVGEGT. Here the CDR3 reads CASSSQSLAGGTDTQYF. The CDR3 coding sequence is TGTGCCAGCAGCTCACAGTCACTAGCGGGGGGCACAGATACGCAGTATTTT.

V usage is TRBV27 and J usage is TRBJ2-7, with 7 positions matching TRBD1. CDR1 is MNHEY and CDR2 is SMNVEV in the germline V gene (reference sequence). The J segment lost 3 bases and the V segment lost 6 bases, leaving 5 bases of the junction unmatched. The CDR3 is made up of 13 amino acids. The CDR3 DNA reads as TGTGCCAGCAGCGAACAGGGGAGCTACGAGCAGTACTTC. Protein product: CASSEQGSYEQYF.

V is TRBV4-3 and J is TRBJ1-2; a weak D match, TRBD1 (5 bases). V was trimmed by 1 base and J by 2 bases, leaving 11 bases between them. This CDR3 contains 15 residues. Germline V CDR1 and CDR2: LGHNA, YSLEER. The CDR3: CASSQVWGENYGYTF. The CDR3 nucleotides read TGCGCCAGCAGCCAAGTGTGGGGGGAAAACTATGGCTACACCTTC.

This clonotype was recorded at least ten times. This chain connects TRBV9 to TRBJ2-2; D may be TRBD1 or TRBD2 (6 bases each). Germline CDR1 reads SGDLS; CDR2 reads YYNGEE. The CDR3 has 16 residues. V shed 2 bases and J shed 3 bases, with 14 bases lying between them. The CDR3 loop reads CASSVNRDWDTGELFF. Here the CDR3 DNA reads TGTGCCAGCAGCGTGAACAGGGACTGGGACACCGGGGAGCTGTTTTTT.

The rearrangement links TRBV6-1 to TRBJ1-5, with 9 bases that match TRBD1. The trim removed 6 bases at V and 5 bases at J, leaving 2 bases unmatched. CDR3 length: 13 residues. CDR1 is MNHNS, CDR2 SASEGT, per germline. CDR3 protein: CASSGQGHQPQHF. CDR3 bases: TGTGCCAGCAGCGGACAGGGGCATCAGCCCCAGCATTTT.

The CDR3 region is CASSSTTVGLGAFF. Written as DNA, the CDR3 is TGTGCCAGCAGCTCAACTACGGTCGGTCTTGGGGCTTTCTTT. The V and J genes are TRBV7-2 and TRBJ1-1; no firm D call. The CDR3 loop spans 14 amino acids. Germline V lookup: CDR1 SGHTA, CDR2 FQGNSA. V was shortened by 4 bases and J by 11 bases, with 20 bases between the two germline ends.